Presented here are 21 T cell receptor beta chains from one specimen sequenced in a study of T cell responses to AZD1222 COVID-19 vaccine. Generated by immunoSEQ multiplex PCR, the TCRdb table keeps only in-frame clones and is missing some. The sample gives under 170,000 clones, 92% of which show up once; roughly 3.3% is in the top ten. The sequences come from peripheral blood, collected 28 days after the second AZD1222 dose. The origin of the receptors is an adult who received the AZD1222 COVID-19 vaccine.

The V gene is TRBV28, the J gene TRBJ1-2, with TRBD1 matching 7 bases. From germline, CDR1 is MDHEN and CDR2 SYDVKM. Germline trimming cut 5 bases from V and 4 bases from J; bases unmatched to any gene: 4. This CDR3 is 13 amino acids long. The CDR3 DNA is TGTGCCAGCAGTCTCACAGGGGTCTATGGCTACACCTTC. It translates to CASSLTGVYGYTF.

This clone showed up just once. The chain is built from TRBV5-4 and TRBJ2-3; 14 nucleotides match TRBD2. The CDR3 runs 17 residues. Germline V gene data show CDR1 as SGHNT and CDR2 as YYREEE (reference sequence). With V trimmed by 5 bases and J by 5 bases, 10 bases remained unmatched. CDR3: CASRKGLAGAQGDTQYF. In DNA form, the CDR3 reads TGTGCCAGCAGGAAGGGACTAGCGGGAGCCCAAGGAGATACGCAGTATTTT.

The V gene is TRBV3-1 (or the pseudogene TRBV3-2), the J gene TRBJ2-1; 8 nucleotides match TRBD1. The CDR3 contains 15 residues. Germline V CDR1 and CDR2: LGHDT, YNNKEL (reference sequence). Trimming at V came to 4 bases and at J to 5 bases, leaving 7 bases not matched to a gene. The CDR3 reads CASSLPGQAHNEQFF. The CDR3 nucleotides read TGTGCCAGCAGCCTCCCGGGACAGGCCCACAATGAGCAGTTCTTC.

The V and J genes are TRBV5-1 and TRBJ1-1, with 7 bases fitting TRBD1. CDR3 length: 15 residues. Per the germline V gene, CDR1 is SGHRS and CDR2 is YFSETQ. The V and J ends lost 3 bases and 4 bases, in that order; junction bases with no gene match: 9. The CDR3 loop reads CASSSPSHRGTEAFF. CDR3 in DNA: TGCGCCAGCAGCTCCCCCTCCCACAGGGGCACTGAAGCTTTCTTT.

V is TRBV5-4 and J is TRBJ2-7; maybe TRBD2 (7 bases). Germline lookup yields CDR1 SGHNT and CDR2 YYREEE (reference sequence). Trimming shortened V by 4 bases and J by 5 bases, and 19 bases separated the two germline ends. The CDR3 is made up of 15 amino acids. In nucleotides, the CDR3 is TGTGCCAGCAGCCGCCAACAGGGAGGGGCTAACGAGCAGTACTTC. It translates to CASSRQQGGANEQYF.

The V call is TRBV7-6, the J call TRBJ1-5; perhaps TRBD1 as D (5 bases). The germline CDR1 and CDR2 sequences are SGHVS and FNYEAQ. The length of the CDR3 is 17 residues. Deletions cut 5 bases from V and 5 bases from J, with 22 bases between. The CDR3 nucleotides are TGTGCCAGCAGCCCCCAGGGTCGGGAGTATAGGGATCAGCCCCAGCATTTT. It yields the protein CASSPQGREYRDQPQHF.

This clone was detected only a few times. DNA for the CDR3: TGTGCCAGCAGAGACAGGGTCACCGGGGAGCTGTTTTTT. Translating it yields CASRDRVTGELFF. The V gene is TRBV6-5, the J gene TRBJ2-2; 7 bases line up with TRBD1. V lost 6 bases and J lost 4; bases outside the gene matches: 2. Germline values: CDR1 MNHEY, CDR2 SVGAGI. CDR3 size: 13 residues.

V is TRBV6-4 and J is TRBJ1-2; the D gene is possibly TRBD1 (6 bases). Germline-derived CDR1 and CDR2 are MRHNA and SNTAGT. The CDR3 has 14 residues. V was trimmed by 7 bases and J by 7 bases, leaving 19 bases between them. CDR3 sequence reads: CASTLERGVPGYTF. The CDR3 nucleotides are TGTGCCAGCACGTTGGAGAGGGGGGTTCCTGGCTACACCTTC.

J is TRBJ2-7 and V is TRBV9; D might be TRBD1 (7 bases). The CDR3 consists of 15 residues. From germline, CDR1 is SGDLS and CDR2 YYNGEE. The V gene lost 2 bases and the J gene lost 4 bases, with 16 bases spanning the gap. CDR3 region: CASSVAGQHMYEQYF. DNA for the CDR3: TGTGCCAGCAGCGTCGCGGGACAGCATATGTACGAGCAGTACTTC.

CDR3 sequence (DNA): TGTGCCAGCAGTTTATGGTTTGGGACAGCATTTGGAAACACCATATATTTT. Its translation is CASSLWFGTAFGNTIYF. V is TRBV28 and J is TRBJ1-3, with 7 bases lining up with TRBD1. V was pared by 0 bases and J by 3 bases, with 8 bases of the junction left unmatched. Germline CDR1 and CDR2: MDHEN and SYDVKM. The CDR3 sequence is 17 residues long.

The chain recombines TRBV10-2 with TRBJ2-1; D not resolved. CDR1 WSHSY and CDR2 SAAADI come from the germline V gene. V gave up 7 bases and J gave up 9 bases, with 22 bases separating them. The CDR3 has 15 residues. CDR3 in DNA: TGCGCCAGCACAAGATCAGGCAGCTCCGACCCTGAGCAGTTCTTC. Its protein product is CASTRSGSSDPEQFF.

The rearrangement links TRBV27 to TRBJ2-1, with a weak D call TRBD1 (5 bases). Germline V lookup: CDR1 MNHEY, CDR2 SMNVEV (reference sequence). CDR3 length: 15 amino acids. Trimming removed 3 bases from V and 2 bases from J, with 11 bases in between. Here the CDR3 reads CASSFSQGTYNEQFF. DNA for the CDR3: TGTGCCAGCAGTTTTAGTCAGGGAACCTACAATGAGCAGTTCTTC.

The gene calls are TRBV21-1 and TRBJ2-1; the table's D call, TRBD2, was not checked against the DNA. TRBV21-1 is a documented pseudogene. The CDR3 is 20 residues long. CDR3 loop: CASSKKSGLAGGPSYNEQFF. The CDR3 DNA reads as TGTGCCAGCAGCAAAAAGAGTGGGCTAGCGGGAGGGCCGTCCTACAATGAGCAGTTCTTC.

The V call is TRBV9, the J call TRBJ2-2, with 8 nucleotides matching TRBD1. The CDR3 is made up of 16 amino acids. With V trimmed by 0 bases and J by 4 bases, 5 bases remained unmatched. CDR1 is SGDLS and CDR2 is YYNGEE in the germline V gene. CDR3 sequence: CASSVGWTGRTGELFF. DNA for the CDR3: TGTGCCAGCAGCGTAGGATGGACAGGGCGCACCGGGGAGCTGTTTTTT. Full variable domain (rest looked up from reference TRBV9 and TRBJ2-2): DSGVTQTPKHLITATGQRVTLRCSPRSGDLSVYWYQQSLDQGLQFLIQYYNGEERAKGNILERFSAQQFPDLHSELNLSSLELGDSALYFCASSVGWTGRTGELFFGEGSRLTVL.

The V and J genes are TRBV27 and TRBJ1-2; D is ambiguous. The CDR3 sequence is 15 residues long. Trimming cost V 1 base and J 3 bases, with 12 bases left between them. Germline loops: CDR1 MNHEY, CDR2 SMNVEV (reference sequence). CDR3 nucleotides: TGTGCCAGCAGTTTATACCCCGAAAGCCACTATGGCTACACCTTC. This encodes CASSLYPESHYGYTF.

The CDR3 sequence: CSVSSYRNTEAFF. As DNA, the CDR3 is TGCAGCGTCTCCTCTTATCGAAACACTGAAGCTTTCTTT. V is TRBV29-1 and J is TRBJ1-1; D unresolved. This CDR3 is 13 amino acids long. CDR1 SQVTM and CDR2 ANQGSEA come from the germline V gene. Trimming cost V 6 bases and J 2 bases, with 13 bases left between them.

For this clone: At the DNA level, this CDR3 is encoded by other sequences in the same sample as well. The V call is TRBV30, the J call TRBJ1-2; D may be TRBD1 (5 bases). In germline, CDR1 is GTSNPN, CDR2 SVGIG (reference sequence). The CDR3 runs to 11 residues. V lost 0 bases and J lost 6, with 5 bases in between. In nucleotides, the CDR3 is TGTGCCTGGAGTGTGGGGGATGGCTACACCTTC. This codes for CAWSVGDGYTF.

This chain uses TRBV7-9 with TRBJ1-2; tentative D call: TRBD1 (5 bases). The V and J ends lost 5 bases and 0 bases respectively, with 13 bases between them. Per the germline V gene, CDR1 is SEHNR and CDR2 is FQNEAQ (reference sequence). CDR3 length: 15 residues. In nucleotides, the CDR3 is TGTGCCAGCAGCGTTGCAGGGAAAGCTAACTATGGCTACACCTTC. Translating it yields CASSVAGKANYGYTF.

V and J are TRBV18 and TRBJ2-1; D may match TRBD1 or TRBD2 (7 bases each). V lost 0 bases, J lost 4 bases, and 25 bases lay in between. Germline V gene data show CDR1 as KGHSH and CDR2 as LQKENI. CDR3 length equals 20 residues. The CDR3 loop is CASSPPTTGRASGRYNEQFF. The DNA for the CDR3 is TGTGCCAGCTCACCACCAACGACAGGGAGGGCTAGCGGAAGGTACAATGAGCAGTTCTTC. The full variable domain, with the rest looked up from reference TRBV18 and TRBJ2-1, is NAGVMQNPRHLVRRRGQEARLRCSPMKGHSHVYWYRQLPEEGLKFMVYLQKENIIDESGMPKERFSAEFPKEGPSILRIQQVVRGDSAAYFCASSPPTTGRASGRYNEQFFGPGTRLTVL.

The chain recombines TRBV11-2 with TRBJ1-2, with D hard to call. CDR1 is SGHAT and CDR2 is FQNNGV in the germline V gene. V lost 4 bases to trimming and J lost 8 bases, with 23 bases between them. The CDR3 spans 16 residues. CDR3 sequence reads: CASSSDFSPAEKGYTF. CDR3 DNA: TGTGCCAGCAGCTCCGACTTCTCCCCCGCTGAGAAAGGCTACACCTTC.

This CDR3 reads CASSFRRTNTEAFF. For the CDR3, the DNA is TGTGCCAGCAGCTTCCGACGGACTAACACTGAAGCTTTCTTT. The chain uses TRBV3-1 (or the pseudogene TRBV3-2) and TRBJ1-1; D ambiguous. Trimming pared 5 bases from V and 2 bases from J, leaving 12 bases between. The germline CDR1 and CDR2 sequences are LGHDT and YNNKEL (reference sequence). This CDR3 is 14 amino acids long.